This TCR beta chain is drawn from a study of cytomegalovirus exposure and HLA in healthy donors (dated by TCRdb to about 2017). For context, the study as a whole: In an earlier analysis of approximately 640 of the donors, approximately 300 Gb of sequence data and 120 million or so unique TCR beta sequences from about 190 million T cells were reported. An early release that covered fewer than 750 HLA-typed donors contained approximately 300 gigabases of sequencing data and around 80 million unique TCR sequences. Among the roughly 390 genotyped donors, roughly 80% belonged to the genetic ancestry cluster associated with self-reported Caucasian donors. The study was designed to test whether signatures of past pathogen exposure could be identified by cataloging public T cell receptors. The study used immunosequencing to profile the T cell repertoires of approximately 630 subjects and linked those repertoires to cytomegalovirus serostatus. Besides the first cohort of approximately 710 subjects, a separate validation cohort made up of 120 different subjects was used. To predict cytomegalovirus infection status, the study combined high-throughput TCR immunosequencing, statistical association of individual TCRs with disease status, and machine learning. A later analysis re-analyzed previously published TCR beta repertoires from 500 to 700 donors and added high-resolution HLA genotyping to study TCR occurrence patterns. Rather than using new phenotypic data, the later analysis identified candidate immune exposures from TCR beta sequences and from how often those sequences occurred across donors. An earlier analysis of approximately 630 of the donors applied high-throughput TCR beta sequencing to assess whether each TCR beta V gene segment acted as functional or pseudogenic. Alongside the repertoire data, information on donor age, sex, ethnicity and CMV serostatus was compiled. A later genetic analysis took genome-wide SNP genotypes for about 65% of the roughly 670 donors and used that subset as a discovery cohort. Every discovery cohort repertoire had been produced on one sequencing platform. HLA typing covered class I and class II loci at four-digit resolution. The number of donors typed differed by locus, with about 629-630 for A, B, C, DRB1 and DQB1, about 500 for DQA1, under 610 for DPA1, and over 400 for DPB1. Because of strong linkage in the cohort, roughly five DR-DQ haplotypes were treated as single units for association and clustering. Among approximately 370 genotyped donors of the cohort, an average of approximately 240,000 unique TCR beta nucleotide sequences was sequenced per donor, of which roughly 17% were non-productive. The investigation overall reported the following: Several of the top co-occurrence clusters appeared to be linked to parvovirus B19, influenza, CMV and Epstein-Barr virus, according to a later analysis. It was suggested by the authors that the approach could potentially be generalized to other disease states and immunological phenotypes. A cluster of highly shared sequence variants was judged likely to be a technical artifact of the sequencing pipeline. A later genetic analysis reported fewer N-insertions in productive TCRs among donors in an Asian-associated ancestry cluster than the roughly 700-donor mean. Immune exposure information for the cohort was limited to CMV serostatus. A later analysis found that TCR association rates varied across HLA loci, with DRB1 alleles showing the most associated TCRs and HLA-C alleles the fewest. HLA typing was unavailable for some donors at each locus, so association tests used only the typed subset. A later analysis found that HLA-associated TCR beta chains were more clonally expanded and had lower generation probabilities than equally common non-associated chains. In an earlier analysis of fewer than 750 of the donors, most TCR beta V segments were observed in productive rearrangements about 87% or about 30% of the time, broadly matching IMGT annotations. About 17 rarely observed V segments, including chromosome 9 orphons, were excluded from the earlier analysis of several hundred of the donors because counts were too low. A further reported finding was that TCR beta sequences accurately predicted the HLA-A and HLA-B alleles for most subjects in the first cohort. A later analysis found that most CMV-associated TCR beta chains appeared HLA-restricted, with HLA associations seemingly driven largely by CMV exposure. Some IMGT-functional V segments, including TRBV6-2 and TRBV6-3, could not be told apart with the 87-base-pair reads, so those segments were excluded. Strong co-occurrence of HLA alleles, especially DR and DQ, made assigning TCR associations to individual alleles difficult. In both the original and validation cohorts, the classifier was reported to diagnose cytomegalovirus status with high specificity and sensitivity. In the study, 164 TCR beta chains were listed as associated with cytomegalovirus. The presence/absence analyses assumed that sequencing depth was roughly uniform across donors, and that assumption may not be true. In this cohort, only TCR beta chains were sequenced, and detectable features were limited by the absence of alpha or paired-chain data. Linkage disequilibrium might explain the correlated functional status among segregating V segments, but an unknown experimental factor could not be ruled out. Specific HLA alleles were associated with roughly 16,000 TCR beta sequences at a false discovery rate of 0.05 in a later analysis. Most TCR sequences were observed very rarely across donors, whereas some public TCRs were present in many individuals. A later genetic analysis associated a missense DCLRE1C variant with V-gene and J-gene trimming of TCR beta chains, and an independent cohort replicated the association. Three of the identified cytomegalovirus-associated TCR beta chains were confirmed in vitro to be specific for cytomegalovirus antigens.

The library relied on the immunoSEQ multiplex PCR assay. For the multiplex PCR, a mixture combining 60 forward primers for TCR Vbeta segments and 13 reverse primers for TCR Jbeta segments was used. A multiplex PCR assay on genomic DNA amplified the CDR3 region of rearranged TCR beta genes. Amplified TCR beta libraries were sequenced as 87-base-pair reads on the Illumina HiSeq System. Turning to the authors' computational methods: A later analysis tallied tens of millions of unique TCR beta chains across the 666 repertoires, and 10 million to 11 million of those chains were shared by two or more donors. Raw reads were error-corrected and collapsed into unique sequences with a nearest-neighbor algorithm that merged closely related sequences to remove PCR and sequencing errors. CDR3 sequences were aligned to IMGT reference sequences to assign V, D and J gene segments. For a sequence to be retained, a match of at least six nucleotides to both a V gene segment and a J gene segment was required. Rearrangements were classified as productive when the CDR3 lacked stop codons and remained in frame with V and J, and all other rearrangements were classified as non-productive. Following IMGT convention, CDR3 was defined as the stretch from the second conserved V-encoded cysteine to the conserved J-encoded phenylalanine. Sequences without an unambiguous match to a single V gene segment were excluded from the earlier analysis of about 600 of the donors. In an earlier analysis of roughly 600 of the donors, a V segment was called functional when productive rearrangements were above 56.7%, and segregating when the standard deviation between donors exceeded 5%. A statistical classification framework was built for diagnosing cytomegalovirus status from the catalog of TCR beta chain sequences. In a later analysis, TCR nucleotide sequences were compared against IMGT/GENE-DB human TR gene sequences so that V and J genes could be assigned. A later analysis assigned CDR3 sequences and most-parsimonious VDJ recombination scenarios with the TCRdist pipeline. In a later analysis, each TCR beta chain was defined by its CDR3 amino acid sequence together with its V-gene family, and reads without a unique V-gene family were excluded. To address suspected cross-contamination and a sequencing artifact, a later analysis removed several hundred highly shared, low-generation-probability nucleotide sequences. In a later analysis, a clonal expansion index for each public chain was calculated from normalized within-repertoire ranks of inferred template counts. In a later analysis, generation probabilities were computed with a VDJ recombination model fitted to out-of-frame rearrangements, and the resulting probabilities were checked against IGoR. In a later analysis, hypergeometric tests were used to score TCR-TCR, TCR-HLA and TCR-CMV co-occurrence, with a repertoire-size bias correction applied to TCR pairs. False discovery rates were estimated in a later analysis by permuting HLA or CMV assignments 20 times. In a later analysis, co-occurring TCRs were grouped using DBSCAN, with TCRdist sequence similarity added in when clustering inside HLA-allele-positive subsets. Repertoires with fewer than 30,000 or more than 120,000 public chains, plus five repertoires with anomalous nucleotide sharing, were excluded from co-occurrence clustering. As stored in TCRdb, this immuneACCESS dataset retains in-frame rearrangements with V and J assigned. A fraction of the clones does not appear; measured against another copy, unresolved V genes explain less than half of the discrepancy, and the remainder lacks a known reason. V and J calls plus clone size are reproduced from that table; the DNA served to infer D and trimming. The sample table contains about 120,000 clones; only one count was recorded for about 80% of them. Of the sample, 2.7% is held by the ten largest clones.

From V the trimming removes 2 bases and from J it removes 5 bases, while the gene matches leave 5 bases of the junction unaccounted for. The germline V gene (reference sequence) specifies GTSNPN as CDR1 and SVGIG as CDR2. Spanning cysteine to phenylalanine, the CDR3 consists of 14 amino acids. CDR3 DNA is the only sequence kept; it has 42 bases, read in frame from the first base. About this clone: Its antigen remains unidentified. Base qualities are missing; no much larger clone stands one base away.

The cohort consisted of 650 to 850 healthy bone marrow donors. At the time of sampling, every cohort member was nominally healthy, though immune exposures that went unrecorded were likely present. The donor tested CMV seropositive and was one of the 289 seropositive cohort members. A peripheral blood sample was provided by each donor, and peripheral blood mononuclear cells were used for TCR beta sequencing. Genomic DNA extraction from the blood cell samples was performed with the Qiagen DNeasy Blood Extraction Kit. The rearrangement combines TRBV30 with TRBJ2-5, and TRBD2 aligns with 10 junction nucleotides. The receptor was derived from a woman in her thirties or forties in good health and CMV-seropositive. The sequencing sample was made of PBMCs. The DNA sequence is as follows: TGTGCCTGGAGTCGGACTAGCGGAGGGGAGACCCAGTACTTC. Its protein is CAWSRTSGGETQYF.